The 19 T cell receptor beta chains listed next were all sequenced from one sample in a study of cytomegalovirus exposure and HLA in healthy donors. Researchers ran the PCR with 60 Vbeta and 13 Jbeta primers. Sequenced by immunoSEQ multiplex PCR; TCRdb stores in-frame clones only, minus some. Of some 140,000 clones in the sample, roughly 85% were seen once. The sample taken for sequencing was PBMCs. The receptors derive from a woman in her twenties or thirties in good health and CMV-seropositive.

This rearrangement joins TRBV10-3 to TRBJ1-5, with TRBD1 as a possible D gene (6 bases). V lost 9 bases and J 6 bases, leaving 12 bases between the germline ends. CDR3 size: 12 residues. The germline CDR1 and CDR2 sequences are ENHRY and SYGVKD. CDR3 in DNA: TGTGCCATAGGAGGGGGGGGTCAGCCCCAGCATTTT. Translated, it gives CAIGGGGQPQHF.

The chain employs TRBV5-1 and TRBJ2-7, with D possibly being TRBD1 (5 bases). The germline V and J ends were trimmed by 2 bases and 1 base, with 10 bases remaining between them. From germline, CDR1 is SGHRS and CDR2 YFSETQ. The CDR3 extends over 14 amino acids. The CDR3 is CASSFGGASYEQYF. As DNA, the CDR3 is TGCGCCAGCAGCTTCGGTGGGGCTTCCTACGAGCAGTACTTC.

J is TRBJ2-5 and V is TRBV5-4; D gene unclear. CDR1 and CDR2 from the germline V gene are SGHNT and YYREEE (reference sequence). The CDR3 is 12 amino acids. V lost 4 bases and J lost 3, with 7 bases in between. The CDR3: CASSLTEETQYF. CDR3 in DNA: TGTGCCAGCAGCCTAACCGAAGAGACCCAGTACTTC.

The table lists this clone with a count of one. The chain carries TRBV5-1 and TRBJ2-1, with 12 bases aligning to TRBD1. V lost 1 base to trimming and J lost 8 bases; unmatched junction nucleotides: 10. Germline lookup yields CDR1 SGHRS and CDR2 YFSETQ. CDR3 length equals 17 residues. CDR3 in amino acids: CASSLRVPGTGGHEQFF. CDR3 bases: TGCGCCAGCAGCTTGCGGGTCCCTGGGACAGGGGGCCATGAGCAGTTCTTC.

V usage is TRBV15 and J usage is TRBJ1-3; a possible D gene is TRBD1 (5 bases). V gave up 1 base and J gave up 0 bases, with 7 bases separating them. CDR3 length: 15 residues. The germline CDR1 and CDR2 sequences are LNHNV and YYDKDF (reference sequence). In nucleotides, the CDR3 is TGTGCCACCAGCAGAGTAAGGGGCTCTGGAAACACCATATATTTT. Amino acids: CATSRVRGSGNTIYF.

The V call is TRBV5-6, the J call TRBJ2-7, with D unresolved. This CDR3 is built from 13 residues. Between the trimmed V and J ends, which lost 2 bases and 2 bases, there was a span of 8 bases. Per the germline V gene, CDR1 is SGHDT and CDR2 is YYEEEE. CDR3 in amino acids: CASSLGTTYEQYF. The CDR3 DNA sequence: TGTGCCAGCAGCTTAGGAACTACCTACGAGCAGTACTTC.

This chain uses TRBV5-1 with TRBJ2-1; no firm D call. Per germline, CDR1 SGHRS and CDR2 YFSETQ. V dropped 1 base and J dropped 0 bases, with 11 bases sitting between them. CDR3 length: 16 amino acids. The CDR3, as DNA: TGCGCCAGCAGCTTGACGGAGTTCAGCTCCTACAATGAGCAGTTCTTC. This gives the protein CASSLTEFSSYNEQFF.

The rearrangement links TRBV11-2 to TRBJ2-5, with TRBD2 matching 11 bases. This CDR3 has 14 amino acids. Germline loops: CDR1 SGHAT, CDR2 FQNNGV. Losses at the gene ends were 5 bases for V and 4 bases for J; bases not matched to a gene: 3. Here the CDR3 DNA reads TGTGCCAGCAGCCGTAGCGGGGGGGCAGAGACCCAGTACTTC. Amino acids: CASSRSGGAETQYF.

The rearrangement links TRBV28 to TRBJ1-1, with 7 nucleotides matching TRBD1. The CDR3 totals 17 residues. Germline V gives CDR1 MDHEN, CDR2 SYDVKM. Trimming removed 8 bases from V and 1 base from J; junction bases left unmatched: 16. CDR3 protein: CASGLQGDVTWNTEAFF. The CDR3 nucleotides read TGTGCCAGCGGGCTTCAGGGGGACGTAACGTGGAACACTGAAGCTTTCTTT.

This chain's CDR3 is CASSEISDTQYF. The DNA for the CDR3 is TGCGCCAGCAGTGAAATCTCCGATACGCAGTATTTT. The gene calls are TRBV10-2 and TRBJ2-3; unclear D gene. The CDR3 is 12 residues long. The germline V gene encodes CDR1 WSHSY and CDR2 SAAADI. The germline V and J ends were trimmed by 3 bases and 6 bases, with 7 bases remaining between them.

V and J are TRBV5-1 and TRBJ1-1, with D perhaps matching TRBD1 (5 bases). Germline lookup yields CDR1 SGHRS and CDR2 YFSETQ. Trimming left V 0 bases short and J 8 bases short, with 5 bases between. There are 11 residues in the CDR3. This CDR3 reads CASSLGQEAFF. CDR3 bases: TGCGCCAGCAGCTTGGGACAGGAAGCTTTCTTT.

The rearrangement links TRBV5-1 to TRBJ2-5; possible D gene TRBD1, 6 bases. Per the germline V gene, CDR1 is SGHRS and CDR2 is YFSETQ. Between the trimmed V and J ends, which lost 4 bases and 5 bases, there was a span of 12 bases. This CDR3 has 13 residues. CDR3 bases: TGCGCCAGCAGCCCGACAGGTCCTGAGACCCAGTACTTC. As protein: CASSPTGPETQYF.

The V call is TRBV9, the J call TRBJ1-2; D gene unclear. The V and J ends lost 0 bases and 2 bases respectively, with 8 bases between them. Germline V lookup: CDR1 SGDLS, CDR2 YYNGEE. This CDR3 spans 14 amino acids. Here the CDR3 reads CASSVGSGNYGYTF. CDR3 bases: TGTGCCAGCAGCGTAGGCAGCGGAAACTATGGCTACACCTTC.

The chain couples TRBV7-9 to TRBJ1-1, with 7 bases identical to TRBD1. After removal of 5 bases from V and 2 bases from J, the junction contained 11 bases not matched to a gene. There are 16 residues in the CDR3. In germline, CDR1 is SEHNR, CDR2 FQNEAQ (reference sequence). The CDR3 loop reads CASSTGTEWGNTEAFF. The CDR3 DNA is TGTGCCAGCAGCACTGGGACAGAGTGGGGTAACACTGAAGCTTTCTTT.

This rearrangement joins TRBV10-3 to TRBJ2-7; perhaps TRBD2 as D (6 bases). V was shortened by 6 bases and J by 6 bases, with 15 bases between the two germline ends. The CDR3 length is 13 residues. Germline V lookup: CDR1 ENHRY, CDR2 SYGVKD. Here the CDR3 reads CAIRFGRSSEQYF. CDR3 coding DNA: TGTGCCATCAGATTCGGGAGAAGTTCCGAGCAGTACTTC.

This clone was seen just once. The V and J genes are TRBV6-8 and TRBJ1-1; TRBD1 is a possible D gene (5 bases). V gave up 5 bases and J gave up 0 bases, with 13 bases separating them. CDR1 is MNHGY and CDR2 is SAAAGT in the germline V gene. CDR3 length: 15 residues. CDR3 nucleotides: TGTGCCAGCAGTACTAGGGAGGGGATGAACACTGAAGCTTTCTTT. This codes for CASSTREGMNTEAFF.

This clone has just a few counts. The CDR3 bases are TGTGCCAGCAGCGGCTACAGGGGCCATGAGCAGTTCTTC. Translating gives CASSGYRGHEQFF. The chain employs TRBV7-3 and TRBJ2-1; TRBD1 agrees at 7 bases. V was pared by 5 bases and J by 8 bases, with 6 bases of the junction left unmatched. Per the germline V gene, CDR1 is SGHTA and CDR2 is FQGTGA. The CDR3 extends over 13 amino acids.

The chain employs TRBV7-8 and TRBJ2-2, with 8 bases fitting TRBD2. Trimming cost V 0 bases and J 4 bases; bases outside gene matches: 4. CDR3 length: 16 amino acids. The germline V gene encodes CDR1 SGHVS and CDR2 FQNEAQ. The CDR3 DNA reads TGTGCCAGCAGCTTAGCGGTAGCGGGAACCACCGGGGAGCTGTTTTTT. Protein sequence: CASSLAVAGTTGELFF. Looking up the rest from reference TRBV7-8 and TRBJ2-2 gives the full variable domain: GAGVSQSPRYKVAKRGQDVALRCDPISGHVSLFWYQQALGQGPEFLTYFQNEAQLDKSGLPSDRFFAERPEGSVSTLKIQRTQQEDSAVYLCASSLAVAGTTGELFFGEGSRLTVL.

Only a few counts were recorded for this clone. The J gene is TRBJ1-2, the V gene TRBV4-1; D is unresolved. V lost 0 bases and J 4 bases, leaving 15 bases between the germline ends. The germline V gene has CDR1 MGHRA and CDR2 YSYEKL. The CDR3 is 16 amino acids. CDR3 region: CASSQETGVNVYGYTF. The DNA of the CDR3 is TGCGCCAGCAGCCAAGAAACCGGGGTAAATGTCTATGGCTACACCTTC.